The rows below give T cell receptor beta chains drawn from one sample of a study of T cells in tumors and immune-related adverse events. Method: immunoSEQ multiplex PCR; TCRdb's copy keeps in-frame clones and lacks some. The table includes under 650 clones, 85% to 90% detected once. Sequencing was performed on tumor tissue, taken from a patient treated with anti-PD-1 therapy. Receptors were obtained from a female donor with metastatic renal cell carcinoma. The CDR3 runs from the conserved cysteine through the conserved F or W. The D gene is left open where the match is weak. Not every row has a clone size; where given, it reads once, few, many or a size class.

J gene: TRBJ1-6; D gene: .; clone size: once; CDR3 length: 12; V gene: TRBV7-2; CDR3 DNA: TGTGCCAGCAGCTTAGGAAATTCACCCCTCCACTTT; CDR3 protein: CASSLGNSPLHF
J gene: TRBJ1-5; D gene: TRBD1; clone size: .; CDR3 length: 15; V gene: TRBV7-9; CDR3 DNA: TGTGCCAGCAGCCCCGGGGGACAGCCCAATCAGCCCCAGCATTTT; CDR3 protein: CASSPGGQPNQPQHF
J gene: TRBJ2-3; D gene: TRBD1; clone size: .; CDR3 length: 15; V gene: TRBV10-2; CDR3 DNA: TGCGCCAGCAGGGAAGGACAGGGAGAGGCAGATACGCAGTATTTT; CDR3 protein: CASREGQGEADTQYF
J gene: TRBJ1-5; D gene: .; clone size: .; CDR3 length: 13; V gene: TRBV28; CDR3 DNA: TGTGCCAGCACCCGACAGCTCAATCAGCCCCAGCATTTT; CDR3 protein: CASTRQLNQPQHF
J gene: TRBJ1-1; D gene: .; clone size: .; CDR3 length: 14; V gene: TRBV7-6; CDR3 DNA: TGTGCCAGCAGCAATCCCTATCGGGGGACTGAAGCTTTCTTT; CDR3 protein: CASSNPYRGTEAFF
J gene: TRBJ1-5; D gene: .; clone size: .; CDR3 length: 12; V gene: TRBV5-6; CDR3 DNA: TGTGCCAGCAGCTTGATCAATCAGCCCCAGCATTTT; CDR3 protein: CASSLINQPQHF
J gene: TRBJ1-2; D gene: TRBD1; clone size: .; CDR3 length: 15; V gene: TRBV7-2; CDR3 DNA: TGTGCCAACAGCGTTAGACAGGGTTTGAACTATGGCTACACCTTC; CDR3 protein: CANSVRQGLNYGYTF
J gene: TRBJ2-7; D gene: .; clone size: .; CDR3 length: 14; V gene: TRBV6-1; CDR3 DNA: TGTGCCAGCAGTGAGTTTGGGGCCGTTGACGAGCAGTACTTC; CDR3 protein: CASSEFGAVDEQYF
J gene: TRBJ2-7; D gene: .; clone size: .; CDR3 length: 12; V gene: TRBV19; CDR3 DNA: TGTGCCAGTATAGGTTGGGGTGACGAGCAGTACTTC; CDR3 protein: CASIGWGDEQYF
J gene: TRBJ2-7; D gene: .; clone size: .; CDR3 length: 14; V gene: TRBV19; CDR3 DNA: TGTGCCAGTAGTCCCCAGGGTGCAGTCTACGAGCAGTACTTC; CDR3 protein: CASSPQGAVYEQYF
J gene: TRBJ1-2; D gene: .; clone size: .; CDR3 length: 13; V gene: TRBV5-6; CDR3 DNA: TGTGCCAGCAGCTACAGGAAAAACTATGGCTACACCTTC; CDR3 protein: CASSYRKNYGYTF
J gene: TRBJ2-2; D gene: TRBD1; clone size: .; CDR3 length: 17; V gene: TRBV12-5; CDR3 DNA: TGTGCTAGTGGTTTGGTATTCGGACAGGGCGGCGCCGGGGAGCTGTTTTTT; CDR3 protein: CASGLVFGQGGAGELFF
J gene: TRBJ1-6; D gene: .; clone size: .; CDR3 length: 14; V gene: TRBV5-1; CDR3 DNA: TGCGCCAGCAGCTTGGGCATTGCAGGATCACCCCTCCACTTT; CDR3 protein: CASSLGIAGSPLHF
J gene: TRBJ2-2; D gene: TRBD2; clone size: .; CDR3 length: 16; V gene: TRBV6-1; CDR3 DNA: TGTGCCAGCAGTGAAGTACCAGCGGGAGGCCCCGGGGAGCTGTTTTTT; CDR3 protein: CASSEVPAGGPGELFF
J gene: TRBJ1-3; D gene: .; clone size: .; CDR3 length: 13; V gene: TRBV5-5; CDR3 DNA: TGTGCCAGCAGTTCGATAGCGGGAAACACCATATATTTT; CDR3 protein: CASSSIAGNTIYF
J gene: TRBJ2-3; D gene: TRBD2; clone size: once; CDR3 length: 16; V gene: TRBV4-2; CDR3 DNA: TGTGCCAGCAGCGGTCAAGCGGGAGGGCTTTCAGATACGCAGTATTTT; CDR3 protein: CASSGQAGGLSDTQYF
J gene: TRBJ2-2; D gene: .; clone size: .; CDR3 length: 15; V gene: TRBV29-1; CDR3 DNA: TGCAGCGTCCCCTCGGGAGTCGCGAACACCGGGGAGCTGTTTTTT; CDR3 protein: CSVPSGVANTGELFF